This passage covers 4 T cell receptor beta chains from one sample sequenced in a study of response to subunit inactivated influenza vaccine. A single record per CDR3 protein comes from TCRdb applying MiXCR to the RT-PCR reads. The sample carries 300,000 to 350,000 distinct CDR3 sequences, 20% to 25% recorded once. The source was PBMCs from blood, collected around 22 months after vaccination. The receptors shown here come from a man aged 50-75 years who received an inactivated influenza vaccine.

This clonotype has just a few counts. The chain recombines TRBV6-5 with TRBJ1-4; D is unresolved. The ends were cut back, 8 bases at V and 8 bases at J, with 9 bases in the middle. Germline lookup yields CDR1 MNHEY and CDR2 SVGAGI. The CDR3 is 11 residues long. CDR3 loop: CASGRREKLFF. In DNA, the CDR3 is TGTGCCAGCGGGCGCCGAGAAAAACTGTTTTTT.

This chain joins TRBV27 and TRBJ2-7; 7 bases align to TRBD1. V was pared by 3 bases and J by 2 bases, with 7 bases of the junction left unmatched. Per the germline V gene, CDR1 is MNHEY and CDR2 is SMNVEV (reference sequence). The CDR3 is 15 residues long. The CDR3 sequence: CASSFTGVPAYEQYF. Here the CDR3 DNA reads TGTGCCAGCAGTTTCACAGGGGTCCCGGCCTACGAGCAGTACTTC.

CDR3 in amino acids: CASSSTSDPKGNQPQHF. The DNA of the CDR3 is TGTGCCAGCAGTTCCACCTCCGACCCCAAGGGCAATCAGCCCCAGCATTTT. The rearrangement links TRBV6-5 to TRBJ1-5; D unclear. Per germline, CDR1 MNHEY and CDR2 SVGAGI. V was shortened by 4 bases and J by 2 bases, with 18 bases between the two germline ends. This CDR3 has 17 residues.

The sample holds a few counts of this clonotype. DNA of the CDR3: TGTGCCAGCTCACCACCGCGAAAGGGGTACCAAGAGACCCAGTACTTC. This sequence encodes CASSPPRKGYQETQYF. The J gene is TRBJ2-5, the V gene TRBV18; D might be TRBD1 (5 bases). This CDR3 has 16 amino acids. Trimming pared 0 bases from V and 0 bases from J, leaving 11 bases between. Germline-derived CDR1 and CDR2 are KGHSH and LQKENI. The variable domain in full, completed from reference TRBV18 and TRBJ2-5, reads NAGVMQNPRHLVRRRGQEARLRCSPMKGHSHVYWYRQLPEEGLKFMVYLQKENIIDESGMPKERFSAEFPKEGPSILRIQQVVRGDSAAYFCASSPPRKGYQETQYFGPGTRLLVL.